This T cell receptor beta chain was profiled in a study of blood T cell repertoires in COVID-19. Study context: Donors in the United States, Italy and Spain gave samples during acute or convalescent COVID-19. From T cells, B-cell-depleted T cells, or PBMCs came the material, which was cDNA or gDNA.

As processed by the authors: Scientists estimated how many nucleated cells there were by amplifying reference gene primers. Assay used: immunoSEQ multiplex PCR; TCRdb lists only in-frame clones, some missing. V, J and clone size are those of that table, while D and trimming were read from the DNA. The sample records roughly 300,000 clones, less than 90% being singletons. The germline gives CDR1 MDHEN, CDR2 SYDVKM. Trimming took 4 bases from V and 2 from J; bases not matched to a gene: 8. CDR3 size: 15 residues. The TCR sequence derives from a human donor in a cohort sampled during active COVID-19. Specimen: peripheral blood. The rearrangement uses TRBV28 and TRBJ2-7; 7 bases agree with TRBD1. The CDR3 region is CASSSPLGGPYEQYF. The DNA of the CDR3 is TGTGCCAGCAGTTCCCCCTTAGGGGGCCCCTACGAGCAGTACTTC.